The clone carrying this TCR beta chain is judged medium-sized. The target antigen is unknown. From live CD3+CD8+TCRalphabeta+ cells, four PD-1 and/or TIGIT subsets were sorted. These data belong to a study of circulating CD8 cells and anti-PD-1 response in melanoma. The germline gives CDR1 GTSNPN, CDR2 SVGIG (reference sequence). CDR3 length: 12 amino acids. The V end lost 4 bases, the J end lost 4 bases, and 8 bases lay between the germline ends. The QIAseq Immune Repertoire TCR panel built the libraries from roughly 15 ng of total RNA. TCRdb used MiXCR to reprocess the reads, holding one entry per CDR3 protein. The data show several hundred distinct CDR3 sequences, around 4.4% seen once. Study findings and constraints: Subset repertoires were largely private at M1, with under 8% shared. Only baseline and M1 samples entered the published repertoire comparisons.

Specimen: CD8+ T cells from PBMCs, collected at baseline or after one month of anti-PD-1 therapy (not recorded which). This clonotype was sampled from a human donor with melanoma. V usage is TRBV30 and J usage is TRBJ1-3; D not certain. CDR3 loop: CAWKKMGNTIYF. The CDR3 nucleotides are TGTGCCTGGAAGAAGATGGGAAACACCATATATTTT.